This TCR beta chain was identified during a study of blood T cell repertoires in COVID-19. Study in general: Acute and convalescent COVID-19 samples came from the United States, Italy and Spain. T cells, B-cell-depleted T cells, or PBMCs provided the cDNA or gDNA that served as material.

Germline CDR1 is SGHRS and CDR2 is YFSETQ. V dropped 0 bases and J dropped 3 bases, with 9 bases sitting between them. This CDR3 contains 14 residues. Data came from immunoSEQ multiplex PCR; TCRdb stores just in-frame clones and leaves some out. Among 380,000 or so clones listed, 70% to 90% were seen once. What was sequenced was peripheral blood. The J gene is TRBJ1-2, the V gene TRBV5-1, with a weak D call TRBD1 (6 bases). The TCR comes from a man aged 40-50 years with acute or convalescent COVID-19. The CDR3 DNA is TGCGCCAGCAGCTTGGACAGGGTCGACTATGGCTACACCTTC. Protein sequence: CASSLDRVDYGYTF.